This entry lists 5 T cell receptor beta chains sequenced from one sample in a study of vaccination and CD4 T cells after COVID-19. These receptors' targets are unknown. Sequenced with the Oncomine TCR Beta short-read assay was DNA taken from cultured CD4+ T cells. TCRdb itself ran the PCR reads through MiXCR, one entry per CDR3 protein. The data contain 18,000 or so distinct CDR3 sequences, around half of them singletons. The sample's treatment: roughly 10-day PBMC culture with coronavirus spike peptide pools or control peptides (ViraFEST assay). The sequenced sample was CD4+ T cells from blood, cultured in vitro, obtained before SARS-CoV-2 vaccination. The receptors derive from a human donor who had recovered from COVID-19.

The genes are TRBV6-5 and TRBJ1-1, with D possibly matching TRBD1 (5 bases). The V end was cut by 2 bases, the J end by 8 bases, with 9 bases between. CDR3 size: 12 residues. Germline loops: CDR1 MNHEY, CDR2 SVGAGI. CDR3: CASSYTGAEAFF. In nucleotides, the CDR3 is TGTGCCAGCAGTTACACTGGGGCCGAAGCTTTCTTT.

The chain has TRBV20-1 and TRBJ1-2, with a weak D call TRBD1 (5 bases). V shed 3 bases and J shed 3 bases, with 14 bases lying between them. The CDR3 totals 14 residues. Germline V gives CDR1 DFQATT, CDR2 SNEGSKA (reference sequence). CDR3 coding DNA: TGCAGTGCTAGTAGCAGGGTTGAGGACTATGGCTACACCTTC. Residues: CSASSRVEDYGYTF.

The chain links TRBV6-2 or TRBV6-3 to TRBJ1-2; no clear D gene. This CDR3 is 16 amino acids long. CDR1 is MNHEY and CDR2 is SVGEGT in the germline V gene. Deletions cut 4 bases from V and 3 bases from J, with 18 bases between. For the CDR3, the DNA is TGTGCCAGCAGTTCCCTTTCCTTCGGTGGAGACTATGGCTACACCTTC. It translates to CASSSLSFGGDYGYTF.

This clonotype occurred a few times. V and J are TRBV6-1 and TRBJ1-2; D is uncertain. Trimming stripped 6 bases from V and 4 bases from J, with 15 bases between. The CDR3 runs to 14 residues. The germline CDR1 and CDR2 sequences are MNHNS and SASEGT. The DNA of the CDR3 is TGTGCCAGCAGGTCCGGAGGCCTAGGCTATGGCTACACCTTC. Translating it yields CASRSGGLGYGYTF.

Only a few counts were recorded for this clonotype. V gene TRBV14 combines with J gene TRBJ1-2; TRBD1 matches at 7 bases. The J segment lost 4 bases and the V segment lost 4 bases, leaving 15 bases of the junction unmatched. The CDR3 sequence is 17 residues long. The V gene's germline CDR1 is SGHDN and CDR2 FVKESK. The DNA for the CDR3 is TGTGCCAGCAGCCGCATAACCCGGGACAGACGATTCTATGGCTACACCTTC. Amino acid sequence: CASSRITRDRRFYGYTF.